This T cell receptor beta chain was found in a study of cytomegalovirus exposure and HLA in healthy donors. CDR3 size: 16 residues. CDR1 is SGHDT and CDR2 is YYEEEE in the germline V gene. V shed 0 bases and J 2 bases; nucleotides not matched to a gene: 8. Findings and limits, study-wide: Earlier findings revealed that most TCR beta V segments proved productive either about 87% or about 30% of the time.

In the PCR, 60 Vbeta and 13 Jbeta primers were used. As originally analysed: A follow-up analysis tallied 73 million or so unique TCR beta chains, 8.5 million to 14 million shared. Method: immunoSEQ multiplex PCR; TCRdb's copy keeps in-frame clones and lacks some. From that table come the V and J calls and clone size; the DNA was used to work out D and trimming. Of 150,000 to 170,000 clones listed, about 84% are singletons. Worth noting for this clone: Its antigen remains unidentified.

The sequencing sample was made of PBMCs. This TCR was sampled from a woman aged 35 to 49 in good health and CMV-seropositive. J is TRBJ2-7 and V is TRBV5-6; 7 nucleotides agree with TRBD2. The chain's CDR3 is CASSLVNGRTTYEQYF. The DNA of the CDR3 is TGTGCCAGCAGCTTGGTGAACGGGAGGACAACCTACGAGCAGTACTTC.